The 17 T cell receptor beta chains reported below all come from one sample, sequenced in a study of T cells in Graves' hyperthyroidism and ophthalmopathy. Amplification of TCR beta CDR3 regions used RNA as the template. HTBI primers were employed in a first-round RT-PCR of the TCR CDR3. TCRdb independently ran MiXCR on the multiplex PCR reads; one entry per CDR3 protein. Seen here are about 500,000 distinct CDR3 sequences, about an eighth observed once, and the top ten hold around 17%. The sample taken for sequencing was blood. Receptors originate from a woman under 30 with Graves' hyperthyroidism.

In this sample, this clonotype turned up a few times. V is TRBV15 and J is TRBJ2-1, with TRBD2 as a possible D gene (6 bases). Trimming stripped 3 bases from V and 4 bases from J, with 16 bases between. Germline CDR1 is LNHNV and CDR2 is YYDKDF (reference sequence). The CDR3 loop spans 16 amino acids. The CDR3 spells CATSSLGSGMYNEQFF. CDR3 in DNA: TGTGCCACCAGCAGCTTGGGTAGCGGAATGTACAATGAGCAGTTCTTC.

This clonotype turned up a few times. The CDR3 protein is CSARAGRGNQPQHF. In nucleotides, the CDR3 is TGCAGTGCTAGAGCGGGAAGAGGCAATCAGCCCCAGCATTTT. V is TRBV20-1 and J is TRBJ1-5, with D unclear. The ends were cut back, 1 base at V and 2 bases at J, with 9 bases in the middle. From germline, CDR1 is DFQATT and CDR2 SNEGSKA (reference sequence). This CDR3 has 14 amino acids.

This clonotype showed up just a few times. V usage is TRBV7-9 and J usage is TRBJ2-7; 7 bases are a match to TRBD1. This CDR3 region has 14 residues. Germline CDR1 is SEHNR and CDR2 is FQNEAQ (reference sequence). Trimming took 5 bases from V and 2 from J; bases not matched to a gene: 6. The CDR3 coding sequence is TGTGCCAGCAGCCGGCCGGGACAGACCTACGAGCAGTACTTC. This sequence encodes CASSRPGQTYEQYF.

The genes are TRBV10-3 and TRBJ2-1; 11 bases fit TRBD2. The CDR3 is made up of 17 amino acids. The J segment lost 0 bases and the V segment lost 0 bases, leaving 1 base of the junction unmatched. Germline V gives CDR1 ENHRY, CDR2 SYGVKD. CDR3 nucleotides: TGTGCCATCAGTGAGTCGACTAGCGGGACCTCCTACAATGAGCAGTTCTTC. As protein: CAISESTSGTSYNEQFF.

This clonotype has a handful of counts. This sequence joins TRBV4-2 and TRBJ2-5, with D maybe TRBD1 (5 bases). This CDR3 has 16 residues. V shed 0 bases and J shed 5 bases, with 16 bases lying between them. Germline loops: CDR1 LGHNA, CDR2 YNFKEQ. CDR3 nucleotides: TGTGCCAGCAGCCAAGATCTTGTAGGGGTCTTGGAGACCCAGTACTTC. Amino acids: CASSQDLVGVLETQYF.

This clonotype was found many times. The chain recombines TRBV2 with TRBJ1-6; D not resolved. V gave up 4 bases and J gave up 7 bases, with 17 bases separating them. The CDR3 runs to 16 residues. Germline assignment: CDR1 SNHLY and CDR2 FYNNEI. CDR3 in amino acids: CASSVNPFSTNSPLHF. In DNA, the CDR3 is TGTGCCAGCAGTGTAAACCCCTTCTCGACAAATTCACCCCTCCACTTT.

This clonotype was counted many times. This chain joins TRBV30 and TRBJ1-1; D gene unclear. The CDR3 sequence is 14 residues long. Germline V gene sequence: CDR1 GTSNPN, CDR2 SVGIG (reference sequence). V gave up 4 bases and J gave up 2 bases, with 14 bases separating them. CDR3 sequence (DNA): TGTGCCTGGACCCCCGACACGCACAACACTGAAGCTTTCTTT. This gives the protein CAWTPDTHNTEAFF.

This clonotype came up many times. This rearrangement joins TRBV6-6 to TRBJ2-5, with D possibly matching TRBD1 (6 bases). The CDR3 sequence is 14 residues long. CDR1 and CDR2 from the germline V gene are MNHNY and SVGAGI (reference sequence). V lost 2 bases to trimming and J lost 4 bases, with 11 bases between them. The CDR3 DNA sequence: TGTGCCAGCAGTTACGGGCAGGGGATAGAGACCCAGTACTTC. Its translation: CASSYGQGIETQYF.

The rearrangement links TRBV6-5 to TRBJ2-7; no definite D call. Germline loops: CDR1 MNHEY, CDR2 SVGAGI. V was trimmed by 1 base and J by 1 base, leaving 14 bases between them. CDR3 length: 16 residues. The CDR3 DNA sequence: TGTGCCAGCAGTTACTTCGCCACTCCCGGATCCTACGAGCAGTACTTC. Encoded protein: CASSYFATPGSYEQYF.

This chain joins TRBV11-2 and TRBJ2-7; TRBD1 agrees at 10 bases. Germline V gene data show CDR1 as SGHAT and CDR2 as FQNNGV. With V trimmed by 6 bases and J by 2 bases, 7 bases remained unmatched. The CDR3 extends over 15 amino acids. Here the CDR3 reads CASSPGTGVAYEQYF. DNA of the CDR3: TGTGCCAGCAGTCCGGGGACAGGGGTCGCCTACGAGCAGTACTTC.

Of note for this clonotype: This may arise from a read error, as a much more abundant clone is one base away. The chain has TRBV20-1 and TRBJ2-2; 7 bases agree with TRBD1. The junction had 15 bases not matched to a gene; V was cut back by 7 bases and J by 13 bases. Germline assignment: CDR1 DFQATT and CDR2 SNEGSKA (reference sequence). The CDR3 spans 13 residues. The CDR3 DNA sequence: TGCAGTGTTACTATCGACAGGGCAGTATCGCTGTTTTTT. This gives the protein CSVTIDRAVSLFF.

This clonotype was seen a handful of times. V usage is TRBV19 and J usage is TRBJ2-1; 7 bases fit TRBD2. The CDR3 sequence is 17 residues long. Looked up from germline, CDR1 is LNHDA and CDR2 is SQIVND (reference sequence). J lost 2 bases, V lost 3 bases, and 10 bases had no gene match. CDR3 in amino acids: CASSIPSSGSPYNEQFF. In nucleotides, the CDR3 is TGTGCCAGTAGTATCCCATCTAGCGGCAGTCCCTACAATGAGCAGTTCTTC. The complete variable domain, with remaining parts taken from reference TRBV19 and TRBJ2-1, reads DGGITQSPKYLFRKEGQNVTLSCEQNLNHDAMYWYRQDPGQGLRLIYYSQIVNDFQKGDIAEGYSVSREKKESFPLTVTSAQKNPTAFYLCASSIPSSGSPYNEQFFGPGTRLTVL.

This clonotype was picked up many times. V is TRBV10-2 and J is TRBJ2-3; 7 bases map to TRBD2. V shed 1 base and J 0 bases; nucleotides not matched to a gene: 4. Germline-derived CDR1 and CDR2 are WSHSY and SAAADI. The CDR3 consists of 16 residues. CDR3 loop: CASSEFLAESTDTQYF. The CDR3 nucleotides read TGCGCCAGCAGTGAGTTCCTAGCGGAGAGCACAGATACGCAGTATTTT.

This clonotype was counted many times. The CDR3 DNA reads as TGTGCCAGCAGCTTAGTGGGACTAGCGGGAGGGACGCGCTACGAGCAGTACTTC. Its protein product is CASSLVGLAGGTRYEQYF. The rearrangement uses TRBV7-9 and TRBJ2-7; 16 bases match TRBD2. The germline V gene has CDR1 SEHNR and CDR2 FQNEAQ (reference sequence). This CDR3 is built from 18 residues. The trim removed 1 base at V and 3 bases at J, leaving 6 bases unmatched.

This clonotype was seen ten or more times. The rearrangement uses TRBV3-1 and TRBJ2-7, with 8 bases lining up with TRBD2. J lost 6 bases, V lost 0 bases, and 10 bases had no gene match. There are 16 residues in the CDR3. Germline-derived CDR1 and CDR2 are LGHDT and YNNKEL (reference sequence). As DNA, the CDR3 is TGTGCCAGCAGCCAAGATCCGAGCGGGAGATCAGGCGAGCAGTACTTC. This gives the protein CASSQDPSGRSGEQYF.

This clonotype was found many times. The rearrangement uses TRBV12-3 or TRBV12-4 and TRBJ2-1; 9 positions match TRBD2. Trimming at V came to 7 bases and at J to 10 bases, leaving 26 bases not matched to a gene. This CDR3 has 19 amino acids. CDR3 sequence: CASTKPGLAPLDHVREQFF. CDR3 bases: TGTGCCAGCACTAAACCGGGACTAGCTCCCCTGGACCATGTGAGGGAGCAGTTCTTC.

The chain is built from TRBV6-5 and TRBJ2-7; 11 bases match TRBD2. V lost 2 bases to trimming and J lost 7 bases; unmatched junction nucleotides: 4. The CDR3 runs to 14 residues. CDR1 and CDR2 from the germline V gene are MNHEY and SVGAGI. The CDR3 sequence: CASSYTSGRGEQYF. The DNA for the CDR3 is TGTGCCAGCAGTTACACTAGCGGGAGAGGGGAGCAGTACTTC.